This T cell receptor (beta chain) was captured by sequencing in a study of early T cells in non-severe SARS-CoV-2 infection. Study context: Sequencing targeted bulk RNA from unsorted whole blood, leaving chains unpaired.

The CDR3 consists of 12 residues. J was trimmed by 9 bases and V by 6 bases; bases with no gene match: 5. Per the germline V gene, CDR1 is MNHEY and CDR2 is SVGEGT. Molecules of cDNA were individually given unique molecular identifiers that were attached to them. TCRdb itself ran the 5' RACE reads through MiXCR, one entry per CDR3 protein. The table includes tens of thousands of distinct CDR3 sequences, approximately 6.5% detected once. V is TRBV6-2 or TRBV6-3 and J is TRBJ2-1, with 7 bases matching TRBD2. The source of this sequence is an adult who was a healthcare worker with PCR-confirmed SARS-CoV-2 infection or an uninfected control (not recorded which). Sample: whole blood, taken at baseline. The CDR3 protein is CASSMLAGEQFF. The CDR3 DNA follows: TGTGCCAGCAGCATGTTAGCGGGTGAGCAGTTCTTC.